This T cell receptor beta chain was identified in a study of T cell changes during pregnancy in multiple sclerosis (dated by TCRdb to about 2019). Context from the whole study: The study examined how the T cell repertoire changed over the course of pregnancy in women with multiple sclerosis.

V and J lose 5 bases and 3 bases, and a span of 13 bases separates them. CDR1 and CDR2 are read off the germline V gene as SGHVS and FNYEAQ. The CDR3, cysteine through phenylalanine, is 14 amino acids long. Just the 42-base CDR3 DNA is kept, in frame starting at base 1. This clone showed up just once. This clone's antigen is unknown. No quality values exist for individual bases; no much larger clone is one base distant. The library was generated by the immunoSEQ multiplex PCR assay. In its TCRdb copy, this immuneACCESS table keeps in-frame sequences only and misses some clones. Where compared with another copy, unresolved V genes explain less than half of these, and the others have no known cause. The sample profile shows more than 85,000 clones; approximately 94% of them were found once. 0.7% to 0.9% of the sample is held by the ten biggest clonotypes.

The material sequenced was peripheral blood, taken before pregnancy. The clonotype was recovered from a female donor with multiple sclerosis, enrolled in a pregnancy study. This chain is built from TRBV7-6 and TRBJ1-1; the D gene is not confidently resolved. The DNA sequence is as follows: TGTGCCAGCAGCCGGGAGGTAGCCGACACTGAAGCTTTCTTT. Its protein reads: CASSREVADTEAFF.